These 21 T cell receptor beta chains originate from one sample sequenced in a study of blood T cells in healthy people across ages. The second PCR ran about 6 to 11 cycles with a sample-barcoded 5' primer and J-beta primers. MiXCR, run by TCRdb on the 5' RACE reads, gives a single entry per CDR3 protein. Seen here are 1.8 million or so distinct CDR3 sequences, about 39% observed once, and the top ten hold roughly 23%. Sequencing was done on a sample of blood. These receptor sequences come from a human donor in good health.

As to this clonotype: At one end, the junction sequence differs from germline, possibly due to a read error. The V call is TRBV6-2 or TRBV6-3, the J call TRBJ1-1, with D hard to call. CDR3 length equals 13 residues. Germline loops: CDR1 MNHEY, CDR2 SVGEGT. The CDR3 is CASSYSGYTEAFF. Written as DNA, the CDR3 is TGTGCCAGTAGTTACTCAGGATACACTGAAGCTTTCTTT.

J is TRBJ2-7 and V is TRBV24-1; D tentatively reads TRBD1 or TRBD2 (5 bases each). Trimming removed 2 bases from V and 3 bases from J, with 16 bases in between. The CDR3 runs to 16 residues. In germline, CDR1 is KGHDR, CDR2 SFDVKD. The CDR3 bases are TGTGCCACCAGTGATTGGAACCGGGACGGAGACTACGAGCAGTACTTC. Translated, it gives CATSDWNRDGDYEQYF.

CDR3 in amino acids: CASSEAAQGAEGANVLTF. The DNA for the CDR3 is TGTGCCAGCAGTGAAGCGGCCCAGGGGGCCGAAGGGGCCAACGTCCTGACTTTC. This rearrangement joins TRBV2 to TRBJ2-6, with TRBD1 matching 8 bases. Losses at the gene ends were 0 bases for V and 4 bases for J; bases not matched to a gene: 8. This CDR3 has 18 amino acids. CDR1 SNHLY and CDR2 FYNNEI come from the germline V gene.

For this clonotype: The germline gene is not matched at one end of the junction; a read error may be the cause. The gene calls are TRBV2 and TRBJ2-1, with 8 bases lining up with TRBD1. Germline V gene sequence: CDR1 SNHLY, CDR2 FYNNEI. The CDR3 has 12 residues. The chain's CDR3 is CASREGQGKQFF. The CDR3 nucleotides are TGTGCCAGCAGAGAAGGACAGGGCAAGCAGTTCTTC.

This clonotype was recorded a few times. This chain joins TRBV7-2 and TRBJ1-6; D is undetermined. The V and J ends lost 7 bases and 11 bases respectively, with 15 bases between them. The CDR3 sequence is 13 residues long. Germline V lookup: CDR1 SGHTA, CDR2 FQGNSA. CDR3 nucleotide sequence: TGTGCCAGCACCCCGGCAGGAAGGCCACCCCTCCACTTT. Protein product: CASTPAGRPPLHF.

The chain couples TRBV3-1 to TRBJ2-5; unclear D gene. With 0 bases removed from V and 6 bases from J, the gap between germline ends came to 11 bases. Per the germline V gene, CDR1 is LGHDT and CDR2 is YNNKEL (reference sequence). CDR3 length equals 14 residues. CDR3 region: CASSQDLVSKTQYF. The CDR3 region has the DNA TGTGCCAGCAGCCAAGATCTAGTTTCGAAGACCCAGTACTTC.

V is TRBV29-1 and J is TRBJ1-2; TRBD1 aligns across 8 bases. The CDR3 contains 13 residues. V trimming: 3 bases; J trimming: 5 bases; junction bases outside the gene matches: 5. Germline loops: CDR1 SQVTM, CDR2 ANQGSEA. CDR3 protein: CSVEDRAQYGYTF. The CDR3, as DNA: TGCAGCGTTGAGGACAGGGCCCAATATGGCTACACCTTC.

The chain carries TRBV29-1 and TRBJ1-4; TRBD1 aligns across 8 bases. Germline lookup yields CDR1 SQVTM and CDR2 ANQGSEA. This CDR3 is 16 amino acids long. The CDR3 is CSGYLHRGGTNEKLFF. The CDR3 DNA reads as TGCAGTGGATACTTGCACAGGGGGGGAACTAATGAAAAACTGTTTTTT.

The chain has TRBV7-3 and TRBJ2-4; 9 positions agree with TRBD1. Germline V CDR1 and CDR2: SGHTA, FQGTGA. V was clipped by 5 bases and J by 13 bases; unmatched bases: 12. CDR3 length equals 14 residues. CDR3 protein: CASSRDRGDNEQYF. CDR3 coding DNA: TGTGCCAGCAGCAGAGACAGGGGGGATAATGAGCAGTACTTC.

The chain combines TRBV15 with TRBJ2-4; D tentatively fits TRBD1 or TRBD2 (6 bases each). Trimming cost V 8 bases and J 0 bases, with 20 bases left between them. The CDR3 consists of 17 residues. The germline CDR1 and CDR2 sequences are LNHNV and YYDKDF (reference sequence). Here the CDR3 reads CATEAGQSILAKNIQYF. CDR3 nucleotide sequence: TGTGCCACCGAGGCGGGACAAAGTATACTAGCCAAAAACATTCAGTACTTC.

This rearrangement joins TRBV10-3 to TRBJ2-1; D is uncertain. CDR1 is ENHRY, CDR2 SYGVKD, per germline. This CDR3 is 11 amino acids long. Trimming pared 3 bases from V and 5 bases from J, leaving 2 bases between. The CDR3 spells CAISENNEQFF. CDR3 DNA: TGTGCCATCAGTGAAAACAATGAGCAGTTCTTC.

This sequence joins TRBV24-1 and TRBJ1-2, with 9 bases aligning to TRBD1. The germline gives CDR1 KGHDR, CDR2 SFDVKD. V shed 4 bases and J 6 bases; nucleotides not matched to a gene: 5. The CDR3 runs to 14 residues. The CDR3 loop reads CATSERDRVDGYTF. CDR3 nucleotides: TGTGCCACCAGTGAAAGGGACAGGGTGGATGGCTACACCTTC.

The rearrangement links TRBV20-1 to TRBJ1-1; D remains ambiguous. Trimming took 3 bases from V and 3 from J, leaving 11 bases between them. The germline V gene encodes CDR1 DFQATT and CDR2 SNEGSKA (reference sequence). The CDR3 runs 13 residues. The chain's CDR3 is CSARRGFDTEAFF. The DNA of the CDR3 is TGCAGTGCTAGGCGGGGTTTTGACACTGAAGCTTTCTTT.

This sequence joins TRBV5-1 and TRBJ2-4; unclear D gene. Per germline, CDR1 SGHRS and CDR2 YFSETQ. V was shortened by 4 bases and J by 13 bases, with 24 bases between the two germline ends. The CDR3 extends over 15 amino acids. The CDR3 DNA is TGCGCCAGCAGCCCGGTAGGATCCCAGCTTGGAGAGCAGTACTTC. Amino acid sequence: CASSPVGSQLGEQYF. Based on the CDR3 plus reference TRBV5-1 and TRBJ2-4, the full variable domain is KAGVTQTPRYLIKTRGQQVTLSCSPISGHRSVSWYQQTPGQGLQFLFEYFSETQRNKGNFPGRFSGRQFSNSRSEMNVSTLELGDSALYLCASSPVGSQLGEQYFGAGTRLSVL.

The chain recombines TRBV29-1 with TRBJ1-5; D gene uncertain. Germline CDR1 is SQVTM and CDR2 is ANQGSEA. The CDR3 has 10 amino acids. CDR3 residues: CGLKETSGHF. CDR3 sequence (DNA): TGCGGCCTTAAGGAGACCTCCGGGCATTTT.

This clonotype was observed a handful of times. The V call is TRBV28, the J call TRBJ2-3, with 8 nucleotides matching TRBD2. Germline V lookup: CDR1 MDHEN, CDR2 SYDVKM. The CDR3 loop spans 13 amino acids. V lost 7 bases and J lost 4; bases outside the gene matches: 4. CDR3 loop: CASTFGGADTQYF. The DNA for the CDR3 is TGTGCCAGCACCTTCGGGGGGGCAGATACGCAGTATTTT.

This clonotype was counted a few times. The V call is TRBV11-2, the J call TRBJ2-7, with TRBD2 as a possible D gene (5 bases). The ends were cut back, 5 bases at V and 3 bases at J, with 14 bases in the middle. This CDR3 has 14 residues. Germline CDR1 and CDR2: SGHAT and FQNNGV. The CDR3 DNA reads as TGTGCCAGCAGCCCCGGGATTTCCCTCTACGAGCAGTACTTC. Protein: CASSPGISLYEQYF.

The chain employs TRBV4-3 and TRBJ2-7; a weak D match, TRBD1 (6 bases). The CDR3 is 15 amino acids. Trimming removed 4 bases from V and 0 bases from J, with 13 bases in between. Germline V CDR1 and CDR2: LGHNA, YSLEER. CDR3 residues: CASSRDPGVSYEQYF. The CDR3 nucleotides are TGCGCCAGCAGCCGGGATCCAGGGGTCTCCTACGAGCAGTACTTC.

Details on this clonotype: A read error may explain this, as a much larger clone is one base away. V usage is TRBV29-1 and J usage is TRBJ2-7; the match to TRBD1 covers 7 bases. CDR3 length: 13 amino acids. Germline CDR1 and CDR2: SQVTM and ANQGSEA. The V and J ends lost 5 bases and 5 bases, in that order; junction bases with no gene match: 9. The CDR3 is CSVLPDRSNEQYF. CDR3 DNA sequence: TGCAGCGTTCTCCCGGACAGGTCCAACGAGCAGTACTTC.

The V call is TRBV29-1, the J call TRBJ1-1; possibly TRBD1 for D (6 bases). V dropped 4 bases and J dropped 3 bases, with 9 bases sitting between them. From germline, CDR1 is SQVTM and CDR2 ANQGSEA. The CDR3 totals 12 residues. CDR3 sequence reads: CSVAKGDTEAFF. The CDR3 nucleotides are TGCAGCGTTGCCAAGGGGGACACTGAAGCTTTCTTT.

The chain joins TRBV7-2 to TRBJ2-7; D remains unclear. CDR1 is SGHTA, CDR2 FQGNSA, per germline. The CDR3 sequence is 13 residues long. V shed 4 bases and J shed 7 bases, with 14 bases lying between them. CDR3 amino acids: CASSSERHLEQYF. Written as DNA, the CDR3 is TGTGCCAGCAGCTCGGAAAGACACCTAGAGCAGTACTTC.